Shown below are 27 T cell receptor beta chains from a single sample sequenced in a study of T cell repertoires in cytomegalovirus infection. A single record per CDR3 protein comes from TCRdb applying MiXCR to the reads. This table holds hundreds of thousands of distinct CDR3 sequences, around 30% found once. These receptors lack a known antigen. The sequenced sample was cultured PBMCs, obtained from culture after CMV antigen stimulation. These receptors were collected from a human donor in good health (CMV status not recorded). Some clones in this sample may be carry-over from other donors' samples.

This clonotype appeared many times. This chain joins TRBV7-2 and TRBJ2-3, with TRBD2 identical over 7 bases. V gave up 0 bases and J gave up 3 bases; unmatched junction bases: 9. The CDR3 is made up of 17 amino acids. Germline values: CDR1 SGHTA, CDR2 FQGNSA. For the CDR3, the DNA is TGTGCCAGCAGCTTAGCGGGGCCTACTAGCGCGACAGATACGCAGTATTTT. Amino acids: CASSLAGPTSATDTQYF.

This chain uses TRBV7-2 with TRBJ1-3; 7 bases align to TRBD1. The V gene's germline CDR1 is SGHTA and CDR2 FQGNSA. V shed 5 bases, J shed 3 bases, and the junction held 7 bases outside the gene matches. The CDR3 runs 15 residues. In DNA form, the CDR3 reads TGTGCCAGCAGCCCCTTTGGGACAGATGGAAACACCATATATTTT. It yields the protein CASSPFGTDGNTIYF. Complete variable domain (other parts from reference TRBV7-2 and TRBJ1-3): GAGVSQSPSNKVTEKGKDVELRCDPISGHTALYWYRQSLGQGLEFLIYFQGNSAPDKSGLPSDRFSAERTGGSVSTLTIQRTQQEDSAVYLCASSPFGTDGNTIYFGEGSWLTVV.

This clonotype was recorded many times. This rearrangement joins TRBV7-2 to TRBJ2-5; D is ambiguous. Germline V gives CDR1 SGHTA, CDR2 FQGNSA. Between the trimmed V and J ends, which lost 5 bases and 5 bases, there was a span of 9 bases. This CDR3 contains 12 residues. The CDR3 region has the DNA TGTGCCAGCAGCCCCTCCGTGGAGACCCAGTACTTC. Protein sequence: CASSPSVETQYF.

This clonotype was seen more than once but under ten times. The V and J genes are TRBV6-5 and TRBJ2-1; 9 nucleotides align to TRBD2. The trim removed 6 bases at V and 5 bases at J, leaving 11 bases unmatched. This CDR3 region has 16 residues. The germline V gene has CDR1 MNHEY and CDR2 SVGAGI. The CDR3 DNA reads as TGTGCCAGCAGCCCACTAGGCGGGAGGGACCACAATGAGCAGTTCTTC. Translated: CASSPLGGRDHNEQFF.

CDR3: CASSLLSGTGNTIYF. As DNA, the CDR3 is TGTGCCAGCAGCTTGCTCAGCGGGACTGGAAACACCATATATTTT. V is TRBV5-8 and J is TRBJ1-3; D not certain. Deletions cut 1 base from V and 2 bases from J, with 10 bases between. The CDR3 has 15 amino acids. CDR1 is SGHTS, CDR2 YDEGEE, per germline. Complete variable domain (other parts from reference TRBV5-8 and TRBJ1-3): EAGVTQSPTHLIKTRGQQATLRCSPISGHTSVYWYQQALGLGLQFLLWYDEGEERNRGNFPPRFSGRQFPNYSSELNVNALELEDSALYLCASSLLSGTGNTIYFGEGSWLTVV.

This clonotype is a singleton in its sample. The CDR3 nucleotides read TGTGCCAGCATCCTGGTAGAGACCCAGTACTTC. This encodes CASILVETQYF. This chain links TRBV6-1 with TRBJ2-5; D remains unclear. V was shortened by 7 bases and J by 4 bases, with 7 bases between the two germline ends. The CDR3 is 11 residues long. Germline V lookup: CDR1 MNHNS, CDR2 SASEGT.

This rearrangement joins TRBV27 to TRBJ2-5; D could derive from TRBD1 or TRBD2 (6 bases each). CDR3 size: 14 residues. Trimming took off 6 bases at V and 4 bases at J, with 15 bases between the two ends. Germline CDR1 and CDR2: MNHEY and SMNVEV (reference sequence). CDR3 nucleotides: TGTGCCAGCAGGGGGGGCGGGAAGGGAGAGACCCAGTACTTC. This gives the protein CASRGGGKGETQYF.

The rearrangement joins TRBV12-3 or TRBV12-4 to TRBJ2-1; 12 bases map to TRBD2. CDR3 length: 15 residues. V shed 6 bases and J 3 bases; nucleotides not matched to a gene: 3. CDR3 DNA: TGTGCCAGCAGGGGACTAGCGGGCCACTACAATGAGCAGTTCTTC. It yields the protein CASRGLAGHYNEQFF.

The V and J genes are TRBV7-2 and TRBJ2-2; D is perhaps TRBD2 (6 bases). The CDR3 contains 16 residues. Germline CDR1 SGHTA, CDR2 FQGNSA. V was clipped by 1 base and J by 1 base, with 10 bases between them. The CDR3 region is CASSLVVGGNTGELFF. CDR3 nucleotides: TGTGCCAGCAGCTTAGTTGTGGGAGGGAACACCGGGGAGCTGTTTTTT.

The genes are TRBV3-1 and TRBJ1-1, with a tentative D call TRBD1 (5 bases). The germline gives CDR1 LGHDT, CDR2 YNNKEL (reference sequence). This CDR3 is built from 15 residues. The germline V and J ends were trimmed by 1 base and 5 bases, with 14 bases remaining between them. CDR3 amino acids: CASSQVSGTGTEAFF. As DNA, the CDR3 is TGTGCCAGCAGCCAAGTTTCGGGGACGGGAACTGAAGCTTTCTTT.

This clonotype was counted a few times. The chain is built from TRBV2 and TRBJ1-5; 9 bases agree with TRBD1. Germline V CDR1 and CDR2: SNHLY, FYNNEI. This CDR3 has 13 amino acids. Trimming took 8 bases from V and 6 from J; bases not matched to a gene: 5. CDR3 region: CASRRQGGQPQHF. The CDR3 bases are TGTGCCAGCCGTAGACAGGGGGGTCAGCCCCAGCATTTT.

This chain joins TRBV5-6 and TRBJ2-1; 8 bases align to TRBD2. The CDR3 sequence is 15 residues long. V lost 4 bases and J lost 4; bases outside the gene matches: 7. Looked up from germline, CDR1 is SGHDT and CDR2 is YYEEEE. This CDR3 is CASSEGGTRYNEQFF. The DNA of the CDR3 is TGTGCCAGCAGCGAAGGGGGGACTAGGTACAATGAGCAGTTCTTC. Filled out from reference TRBV5-6 and TRBJ2-1, the complete variable domain reads DAGVTQSPTHLIKTRGQQVTLRCSPKSGHDTVSWYQQALGQGPQFIFQYYEEEERQRGNFPDRFSGHQFPNYSSELNVNALLLGDSALYLCASSEGGTRYNEQFFGPGTRLTVL.

This clonotype has a handful of counts. J is TRBJ2-5 and V is TRBV2; TRBD1 matches at 9 bases. Germline CDR1 SNHLY, CDR2 FYNNEI. The CDR3 has 15 residues. The V segment lost 4 bases and the J segment 4 bases; nucleotides outside the gene matches: 7. This chain's CDR3 is CASSANRGRVETQYF. The CDR3 DNA reads as TGTGCCAGCAGTGCAAACAGGGGGCGGGTAGAGACCCAGTACTTC.

This clonotype has at least ten counts. V usage is TRBV7-2 and J usage is TRBJ2-2, with unresolved D. The germline CDR1 and CDR2 sequences are SGHTA and FQGNSA. Trimming stripped 5 bases from V and 2 bases from J, with 12 bases between. The CDR3 spans 15 residues. CDR3 amino acids: CASSQGSRNTGELFF. CDR3 sequence (DNA): TGTGCCAGCAGCCAAGGATCTAGAAACACCGGGGAGCTGTTTTTT.

The chain couples TRBV19 to TRBJ2-3; 10 bases line up with TRBD1. From germline, CDR1 is LNHDA and CDR2 SQIVND (reference sequence). The CDR3 is 17 residues long. Losses at the gene ends were 5 bases for V and 0 bases for J; bases not matched to a gene: 8. CDR3 bases: TGTGCCAGTAGTCCCCGGGGACAGGGGCGTAGCACAGATACGCAGTATTTT. Protein: CASSPRGQGRSTDTQYF.

This rearrangement joins TRBV4-1 to TRBJ1-4, with D perhaps matching TRBD1 (6 bases). Trimming cost V 0 bases and J 12 bases, with 20 bases left between them. CDR3 size: 16 residues. Germline assignment: CDR1 MGHRA and CDR2 YSYEKL. CDR3 bases: TGCGCCAGCAGCCAAGACGGAACAGGGCCCTATAGGGAACTGTTTTTT. Amino acids: CASSQDGTGPYRELFF.

This clonotype was observed a few times. The V gene is TRBV12-3 or TRBV12-4, the J gene TRBJ1-5, with 7 bases fitting TRBD1. The CDR3 covers 14 residues. The junction had 4 bases not matched to a gene; V was cut back by 3 bases and J by 5 bases. The CDR3 here is CASSFTGEYQPQHF. CDR3 in DNA: TGTGCCAGCAGTTTTACAGGGGAATATCAGCCCCAGCATTTT.

This chain links TRBV11-2 with TRBJ2-1, with D possibly called TRBD1 or TRBD2 (6 bases each). The germline V and J ends were trimmed by 2 bases and 9 bases, with 20 bases remaining between them. The CDR3 loop spans 16 amino acids. The germline V gene has CDR1 SGHAT and CDR2 FQNNGV. CDR3: CASSLLGAAGWGEQFF. CDR3 nucleotide sequence: TGTGCCAGCAGCTTACTGGGGGCGGCGGGGTGGGGTGAGCAGTTCTTC. Combining the CDR3 with reference TRBV11-2 and TRBJ2-1 gives the whole variable domain EAGVAQSPRYKIIEKRQSVAFWCNPISGHATLYWYQQILGQGPKLLIQFQNNGVVDDSQLPKDRFSAERLKGVDSTLKIQPAKLEDSAVYLCASSLLGAAGWGEQFFGPGTRLTVL.

This clonotype was recorded a few times. The chain joins TRBV6-1 to TRBJ2-7; D not certain. V dropped 6 bases and J dropped 2 bases, with 5 bases sitting between them. The germline gives CDR1 MNHNS, CDR2 SASEGT. This CDR3 is built from 11 residues. The CDR3 region is CASRWAYEQYF. CDR3 nucleotide sequence: TGTGCCAGCAGGTGGGCCTACGAGCAGTACTTC.

This chain connects TRBV12-3 or TRBV12-4 to TRBJ2-2, with a possible D match to TRBD2 (6 bases). This CDR3 is built from 15 residues. V shed 4 bases and J shed 0 bases, with 9 bases lying between them. Here the CDR3 reads CASSSTSPNTGELFF. The CDR3 DNA follows: TGTGCCAGCAGTTCAACTAGCCCGAACACCGGGGAGCTGTTTTTT.

This clonotype has a count of ten or more. The chain employs TRBV7-8 and TRBJ2-7; 13 bases are shared with TRBD2. Trimming at V came to 5 bases and at J to 4 bases, leaving 8 bases not matched to a gene. The germline CDR1 and CDR2 sequences are SGHVS and FQNEAQ. This CDR3 has 16 residues. CDR3 sequence: CASSLRTSGGQYEQYF. The CDR3 region has the DNA TGTGCCAGCAGCCTGCGGACTAGCGGGGGCCAATACGAGCAGTACTTC.

The J gene is TRBJ2-4, the V gene TRBV12-3 or TRBV12-4; possibly TRBD1 or TRBD2 for D (5 bases each). There are 14 residues in the CDR3. V lost 6 bases to trimming and J lost 2 bases, with 11 bases between them. CDR3 coding DNA: TGTGCCAGCAGCCATACGGGGCCCAAAAACATTCAGTACTTC. Protein: CASSHTGPKNIQYF.

A few counts support this clonotype. The rearrangement links TRBV28 to TRBJ1-5; the match to TRBD1 covers 8 bases. After removal of 3 bases from V and 4 bases from J, the junction contained 5 bases not matched to a gene. Germline V CDR1 and CDR2: MDHEN, SYDVKM. The CDR3 length is 15 residues. The CDR3 loop reads CASSFRDRLNQPQHF. The DNA of the CDR3 is TGTGCCAGCAGTTTCCGGGACAGGTTAAATCAGCCCCAGCATTTT.

The chain's CDR3 is CASSPSMAGYNSPLHF. The CDR3 DNA reads TGTGCCAGCAGCCCCTCTATGGCAGGATATAATTCACCCCTCCACTTT. This chain links TRBV11-2 with TRBJ1-6; unclear D gene. The CDR3 consists of 16 residues. CDR1 and CDR2 from the germline V gene are SGHAT and FQNNGV. Trimming removed 5 bases from V and 4 bases from J, with 15 bases in between.

The V and J genes are TRBV20-1 and TRBJ1-6; D is uncertain. V was trimmed by 5 bases and J by 7 bases, leaving 18 bases between them. This CDR3 region has 15 residues. Looked up from germline, CDR1 is DFQATT and CDR2 is SNEGSKA (reference sequence). Here the CDR3 DNA reads TGCAGTGCTCCAGCCTCCGGGATAGTGAATTCACCCCTCCACTTT. It yields the protein CSAPASGIVNSPLHF.

A word on this clonotype: A much larger clone differs by one base, so this may be a read error. The rearrangement joins TRBV7-2 to TRBJ2-5; TRBD2 agrees at 10 bases. The ends lost 4 bases at V and 3 bases at J; junction bases unmatched: 5. Germline V gene sequence: CDR1 SGHTA, CDR2 FQGNSA. The CDR3 runs 15 residues. The CDR3 region has the DNA TGTGCCAGCAGCTCCGGGACTAGCGAGAAAGAGACCCAGTACTTC. Protein: CASSSGTSEKETQYF.

This chain connects TRBV20-1 to TRBJ2-3; D is perhaps TRBD1 or TRBD2 (5 bases each). Germline V gene sequence: CDR1 DFQATT, CDR2 SNEGSKA (reference sequence). V lost 3 bases and J 10 bases, leaving 17 bases between the germline ends. The CDR3 contains 13 residues. CDR3 DNA: TGCAGTGCTAGTCAAGGGGACGAAGTCCCGCAGTATTTT. Translation gives CSASQGDEVPQYF.